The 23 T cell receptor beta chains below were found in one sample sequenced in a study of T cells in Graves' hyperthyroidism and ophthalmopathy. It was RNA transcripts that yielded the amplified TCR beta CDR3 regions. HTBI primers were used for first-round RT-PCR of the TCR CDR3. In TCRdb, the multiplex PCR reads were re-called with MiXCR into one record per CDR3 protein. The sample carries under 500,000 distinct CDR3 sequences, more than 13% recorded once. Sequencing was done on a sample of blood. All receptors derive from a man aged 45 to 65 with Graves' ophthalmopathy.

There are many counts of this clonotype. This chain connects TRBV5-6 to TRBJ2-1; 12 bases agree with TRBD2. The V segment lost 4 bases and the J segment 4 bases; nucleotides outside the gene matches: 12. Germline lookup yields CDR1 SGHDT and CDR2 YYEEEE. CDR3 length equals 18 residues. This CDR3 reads CASSNLKTSGSWYNEQFF. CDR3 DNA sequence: TGTGCCAGCAGCAACCTCAAGACTAGCGGGAGTTGGTACAATGAGCAGTTCTTC.

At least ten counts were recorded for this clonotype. The CDR3 DNA follows: TGCAGCGTTGTTTCGGGACTTCGACCCTACGAGCAGTACTTC. Encoded protein: CSVVSGLRPYEQYF. The chain joins TRBV29-1 to TRBJ2-7; D is perhaps TRBD2 (6 bases). In germline, CDR1 is SQVTM, CDR2 ANQGSEA. The CDR3 totals 14 residues. The V end was cut by 4 bases, the J end by 2 bases, with 15 bases between.

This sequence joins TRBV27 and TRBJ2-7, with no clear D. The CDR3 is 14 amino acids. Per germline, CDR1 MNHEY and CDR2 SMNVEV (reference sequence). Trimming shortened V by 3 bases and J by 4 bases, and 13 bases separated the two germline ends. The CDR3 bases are TGTGCCAGCAGTTTCCGTCAGCATGGTTACGAGCAGTACTTC. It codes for CASSFRQHGYEQYF.

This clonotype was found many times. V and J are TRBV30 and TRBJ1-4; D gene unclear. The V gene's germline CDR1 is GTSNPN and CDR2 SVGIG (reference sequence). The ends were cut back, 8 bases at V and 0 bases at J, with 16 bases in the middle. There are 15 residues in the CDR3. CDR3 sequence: CARSDWGSTNEKLFF. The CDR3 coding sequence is TGTGCCCGCTCCGACTGGGGTTCAACTAATGAAAAACTGTTTTTT.

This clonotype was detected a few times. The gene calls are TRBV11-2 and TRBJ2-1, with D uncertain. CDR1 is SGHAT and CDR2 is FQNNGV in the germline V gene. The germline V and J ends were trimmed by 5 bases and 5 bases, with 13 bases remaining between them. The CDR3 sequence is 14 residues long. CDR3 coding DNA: TGTGCCAGCAGCCCCTGGGGTCTAAACAATGAGCAGTTCTTC. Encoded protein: CASSPWGLNNEQFF.

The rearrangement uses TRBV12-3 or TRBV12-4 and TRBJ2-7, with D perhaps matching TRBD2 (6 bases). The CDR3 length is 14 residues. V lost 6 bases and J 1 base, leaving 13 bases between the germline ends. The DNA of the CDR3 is TGTGCCAGCAGCGTAATCGCGGGATCCTACGAGCAGTACTTC. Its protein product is CASSVIAGSYEQYF.

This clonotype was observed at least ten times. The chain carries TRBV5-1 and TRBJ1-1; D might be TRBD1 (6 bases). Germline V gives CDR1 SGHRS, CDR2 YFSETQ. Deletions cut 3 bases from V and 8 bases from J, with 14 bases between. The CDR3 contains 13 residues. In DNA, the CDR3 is TGCGCCAGCAGCTCCTCCAGGGGAATCGAAGCTTTCTTT. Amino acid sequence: CASSSSRGIEAFF.

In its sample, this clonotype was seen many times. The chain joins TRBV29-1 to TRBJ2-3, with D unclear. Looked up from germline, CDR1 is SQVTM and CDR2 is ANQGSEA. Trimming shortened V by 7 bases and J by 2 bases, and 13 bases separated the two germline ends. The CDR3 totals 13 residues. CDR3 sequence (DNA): TGCAGCGCCGCACGGACCGCCACAGATACGCAGTATTTT. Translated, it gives CSAARTATDTQYF.

The CDR3 nucleotides read TGTGCCAGCTCACTGCAACGACAGGGGGCTAGGAACACCGGGGAGCTGTTTTTT. It yields the protein CASSLQRQGARNTGELFF. V usage is TRBV3-1 and J usage is TRBJ2-2, with 10 bases aligning to TRBD1. The CDR3 covers 18 residues. The junction had 13 bases not matched to a gene; V was cut back by 8 bases and J by 1 base. Germline CDR1 reads LGHDT; CDR2 reads YNNKEL (reference sequence).

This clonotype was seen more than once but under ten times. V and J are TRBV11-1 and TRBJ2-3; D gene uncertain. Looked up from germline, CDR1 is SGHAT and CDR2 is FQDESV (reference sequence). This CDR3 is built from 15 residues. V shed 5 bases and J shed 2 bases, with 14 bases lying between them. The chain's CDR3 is CASSTALHSTDTQYF. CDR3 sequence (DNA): TGTGCCAGCAGCACCGCGCTCCATTCCACAGATACGCAGTATTTT.

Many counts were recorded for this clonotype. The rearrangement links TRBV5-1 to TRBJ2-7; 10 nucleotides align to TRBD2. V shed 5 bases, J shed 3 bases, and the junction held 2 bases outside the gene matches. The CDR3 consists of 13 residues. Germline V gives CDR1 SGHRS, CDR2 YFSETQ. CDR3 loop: CASSPSGSYEQYF. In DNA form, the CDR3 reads TGCGCCAGCAGTCCTAGCGGGAGCTACGAGCAGTACTTC.

CDR3 coding DNA: TGTGCCAGCAGTAACGCGGCAGGGGAGACAGATACGCAGTATTTT. Its translation: CASSNAAGETDTQYF. The chain links TRBV28 to TRBJ2-3; possible D gene TRBD1, 6 bases. The V and J ends lost 5 bases and 3 bases respectively, with 15 bases between them. Germline V gene lookup returns CDR1 MDHEN and CDR2 SYDVKM. The CDR3 totals 15 residues.

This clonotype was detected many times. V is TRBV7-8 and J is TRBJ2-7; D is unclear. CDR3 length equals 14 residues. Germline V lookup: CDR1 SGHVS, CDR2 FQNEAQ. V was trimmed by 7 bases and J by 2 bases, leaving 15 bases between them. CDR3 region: CASNRSPGAYEQYF. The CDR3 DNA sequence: TGTGCCAGCAATCGCAGTCCCGGCGCCTACGAGCAGTACTTC.

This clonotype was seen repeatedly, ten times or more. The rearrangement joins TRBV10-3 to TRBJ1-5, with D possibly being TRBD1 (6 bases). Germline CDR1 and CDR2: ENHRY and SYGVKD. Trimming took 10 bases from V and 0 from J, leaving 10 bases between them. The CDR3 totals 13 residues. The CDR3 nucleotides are TGTGCCACACAGGGAGCTAGCAATCAGCCCCAGCATTTT. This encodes CATQGASNQPQHF.

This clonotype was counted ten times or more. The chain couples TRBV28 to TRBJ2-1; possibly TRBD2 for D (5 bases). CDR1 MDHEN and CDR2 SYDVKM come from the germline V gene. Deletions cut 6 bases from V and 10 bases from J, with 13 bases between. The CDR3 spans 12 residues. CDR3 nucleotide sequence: TGTGCCAGCAGCCCCGGCGGGTACGAGCAGTTCTTC. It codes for CASSPGGYEQFF.

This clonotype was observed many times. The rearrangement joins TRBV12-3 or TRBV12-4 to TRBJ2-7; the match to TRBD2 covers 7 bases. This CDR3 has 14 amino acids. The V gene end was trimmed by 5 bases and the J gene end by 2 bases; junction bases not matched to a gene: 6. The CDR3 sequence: CASSPGTNTYEQYF. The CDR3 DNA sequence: TGTGCCAGCAGTCCCGGGACTAACACCTACGAGCAGTACTTC.

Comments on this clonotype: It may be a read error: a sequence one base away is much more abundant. CDR3: CASSVPGWNTGELFF. In DNA form, the CDR3 reads TGTGCCAGCAGTGTCCCTGGGTGGAACACCGGGGAGCTGTTTTTT. The chain uses TRBV28 and TRBJ2-2, with unresolved D. Trimming took 5 bases from V and 1 from J, leaving 11 bases between them. From germline, CDR1 is MDHEN and CDR2 SYDVKM. This CDR3 has 15 residues.

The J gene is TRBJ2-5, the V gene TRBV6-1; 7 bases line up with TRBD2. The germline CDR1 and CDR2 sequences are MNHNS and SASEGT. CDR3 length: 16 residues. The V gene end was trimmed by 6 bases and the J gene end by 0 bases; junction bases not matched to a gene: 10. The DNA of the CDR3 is TGTGCCAGCAGCATCTTCGGAGCGGGGAACCAAGAGACCCAGTACTTC. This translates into CASSIFGAGNQETQYF.

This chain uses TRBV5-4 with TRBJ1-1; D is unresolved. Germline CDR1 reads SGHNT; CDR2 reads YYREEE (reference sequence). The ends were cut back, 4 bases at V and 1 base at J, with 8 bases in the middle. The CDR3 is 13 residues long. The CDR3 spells CASSTDSNTEAFF. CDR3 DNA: TGTGCCAGCAGCACCGACTCGAACACTGAAGCTTTCTTT.

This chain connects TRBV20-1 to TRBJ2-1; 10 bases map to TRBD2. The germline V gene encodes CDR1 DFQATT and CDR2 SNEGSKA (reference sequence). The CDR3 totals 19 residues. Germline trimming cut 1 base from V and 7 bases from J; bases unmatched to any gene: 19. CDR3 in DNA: TGCAGTGCTAGAGCTCCCCTCCTCCCGGGACTAGCGATACGGAATGAGCAGTTCTTC. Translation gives CSARAPLLPGLAIRNEQFF.

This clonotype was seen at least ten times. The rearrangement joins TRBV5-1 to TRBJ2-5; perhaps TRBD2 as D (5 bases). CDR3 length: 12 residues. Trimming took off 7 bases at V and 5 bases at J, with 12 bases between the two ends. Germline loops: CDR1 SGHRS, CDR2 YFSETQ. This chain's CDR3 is CASFIRRETQYF. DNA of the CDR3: TGCGCCAGCTTCATAAGGAGGGAGACCCAGTACTTC.

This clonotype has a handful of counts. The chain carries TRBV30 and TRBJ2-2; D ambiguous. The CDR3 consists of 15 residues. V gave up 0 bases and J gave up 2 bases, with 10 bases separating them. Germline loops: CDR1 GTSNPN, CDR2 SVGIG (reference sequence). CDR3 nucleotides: TGTGCCTGGAGTGTAAGGGCTACAAACACCGGGGAGCTGTTTTTT. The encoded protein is CAWSVRATNTGELFF.

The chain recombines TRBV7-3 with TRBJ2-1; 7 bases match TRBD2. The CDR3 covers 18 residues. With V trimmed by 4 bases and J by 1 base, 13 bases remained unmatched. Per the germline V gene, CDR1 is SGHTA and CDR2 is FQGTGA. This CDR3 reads CASSSRGLGGGSYNEQFF. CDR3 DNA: TGTGCCAGCAGCTCCCGCGGTTTGGGGGGGGGGTCCTACAATGAGCAGTTCTTC.